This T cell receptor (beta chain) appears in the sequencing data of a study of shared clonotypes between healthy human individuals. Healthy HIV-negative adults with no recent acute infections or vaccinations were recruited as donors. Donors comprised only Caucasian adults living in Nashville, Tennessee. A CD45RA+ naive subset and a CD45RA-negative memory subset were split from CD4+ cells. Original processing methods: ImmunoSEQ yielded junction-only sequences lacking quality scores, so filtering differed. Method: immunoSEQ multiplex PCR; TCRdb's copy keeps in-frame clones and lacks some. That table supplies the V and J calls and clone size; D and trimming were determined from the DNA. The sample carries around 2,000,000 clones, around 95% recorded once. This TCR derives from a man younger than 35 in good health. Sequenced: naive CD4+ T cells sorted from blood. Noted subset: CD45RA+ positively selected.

The CDR3 bases are TGCGCCAGTGCCCTCAGTGGCTCTGGAAACACCATATATTTT. This encodes CASALSGSGNTIYF. The rearrangement uses TRBV10-2 and TRBJ1-3; no firm D call. This CDR3 region has 14 residues. Germline V CDR1 and CDR2: WSHSY, SAAADI. Between the trimmed V and J ends, which lost 9 bases and 0 bases, there was a span of 12 bases.